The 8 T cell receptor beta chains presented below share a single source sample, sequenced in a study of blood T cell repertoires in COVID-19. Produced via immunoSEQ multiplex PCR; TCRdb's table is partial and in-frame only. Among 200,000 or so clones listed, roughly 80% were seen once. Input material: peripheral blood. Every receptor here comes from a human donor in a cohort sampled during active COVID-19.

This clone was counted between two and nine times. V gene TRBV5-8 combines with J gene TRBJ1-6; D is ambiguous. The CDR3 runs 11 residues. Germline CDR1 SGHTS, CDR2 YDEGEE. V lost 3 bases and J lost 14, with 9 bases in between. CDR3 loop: CASSSQVTLHF. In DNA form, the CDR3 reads TGTGCCAGCAGCTCCCAGGTGACCCTCCACTTT.

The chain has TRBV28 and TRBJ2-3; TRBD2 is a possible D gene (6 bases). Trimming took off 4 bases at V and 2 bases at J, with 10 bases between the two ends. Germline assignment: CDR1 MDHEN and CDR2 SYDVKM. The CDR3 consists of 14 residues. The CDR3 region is CASSSGVFTDTQYF. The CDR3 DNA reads TGTGCCAGCAGTTCGGGAGTTTTCACAGATACGCAGTATTTT.

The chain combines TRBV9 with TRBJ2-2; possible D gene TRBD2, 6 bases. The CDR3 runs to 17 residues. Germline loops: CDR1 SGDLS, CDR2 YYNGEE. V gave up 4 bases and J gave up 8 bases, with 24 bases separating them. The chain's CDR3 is CASSPRVAVGSVGELFF. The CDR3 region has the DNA TGTGCCAGCAGCCCCCGGGTAGCGGTGGGGAGTGTAGGGGAGCTGTTTTTT.

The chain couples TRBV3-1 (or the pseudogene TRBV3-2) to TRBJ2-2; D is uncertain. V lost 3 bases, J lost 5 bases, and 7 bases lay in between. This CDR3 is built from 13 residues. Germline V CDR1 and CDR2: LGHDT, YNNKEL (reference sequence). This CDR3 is CASSQQKTGELFF. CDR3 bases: TGTGCCAGCAGCCAGCAGAAAACCGGGGAGCTGTTTTTT.

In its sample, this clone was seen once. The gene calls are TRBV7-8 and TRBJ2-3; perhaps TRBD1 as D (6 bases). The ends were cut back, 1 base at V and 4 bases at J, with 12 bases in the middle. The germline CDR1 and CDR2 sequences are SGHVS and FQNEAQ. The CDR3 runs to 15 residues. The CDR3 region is CASSLDTGFSDTQYF. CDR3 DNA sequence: TGTGCCAGCAGCTTAGATACAGGGTTTTCAGATACGCAGTATTTT.

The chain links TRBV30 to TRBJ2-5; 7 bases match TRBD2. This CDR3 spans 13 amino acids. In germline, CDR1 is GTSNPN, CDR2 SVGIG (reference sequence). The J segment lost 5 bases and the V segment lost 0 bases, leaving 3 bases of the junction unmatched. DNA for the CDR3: TGTGCCTGGAGTGTATGGGGGGGTGAGACCCAGTACTTC. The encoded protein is CAWSVWGGETQYF. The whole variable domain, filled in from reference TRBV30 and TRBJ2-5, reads SQTIHQWPATLVQPVGSPLSLECTVEGTSNPNLYWYRQAAGRGLQLLFYSVGIGQISSEVPQNLSASRPQDRQFILSSKKLLLSDSGFYLCAWSVWGGETQYFGPGTRLLVL.

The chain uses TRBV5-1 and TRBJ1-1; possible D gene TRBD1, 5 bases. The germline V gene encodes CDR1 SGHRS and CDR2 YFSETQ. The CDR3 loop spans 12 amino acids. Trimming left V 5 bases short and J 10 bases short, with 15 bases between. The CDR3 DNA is TGCGCCAGCAGGAAAGAAGGGGATGTAGCTTTCTTT. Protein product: CASRKEGDVAFF.

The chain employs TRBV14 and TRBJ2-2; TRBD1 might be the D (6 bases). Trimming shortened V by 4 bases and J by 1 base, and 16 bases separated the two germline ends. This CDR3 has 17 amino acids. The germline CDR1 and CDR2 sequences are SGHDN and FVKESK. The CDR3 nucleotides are TGTGCCAGCAGCCCATGGCCCGGGACAAAGAACACCGGGGAGCTGTTTTTT. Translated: CASSPWPGTKNTGELFF.